These 3 T cell receptor beta chains were all obtained from the same sample, sequenced in a study of T-cell reconstitution after alpha-beta-depleted transplantation in children. Unique molecular identifiers featured in how the TCRbeta library was prepared. TCRdb fed the PCR reads into MiXCR, producing one record per CDR3 protein. This sample has a few hundred thousand distinct CDR3 sequences; 13% occur once, and the top ten carry 3.5% to 4.5%. Sample: PBMCs, taken from the stem cell graft. These receptors were taken from a human donor who donated a stem cell graft to a child with Fanconi anemia.

The chain links TRBV12-3 or TRBV12-4 to TRBJ1-6; tentative D call: TRBD1 (6 bases). V lost 2 bases to trimming and J lost 10 bases, with 15 bases between them. CDR3 length: 15 amino acids. In nucleotides, the CDR3 is TGTGCCAGCAGTTTAACGGGGGGCGCAGAATCACCCCTCCACTTT. It yields the protein CASSLTGGAESPLHF.

This clonotype was seen many times. The chain is built from TRBV5-1 and TRBJ1-1; D uncertain. The CDR3 is 13 amino acids. From germline, CDR1 is SGHRS and CDR2 YFSETQ. The V end lost 0 bases, the J end lost 4 bases, and 7 bases lay between the germline ends. The CDR3 nucleotides read TGCGCCAGCAGCTTGGACCGTTTCACTGAAGCTTTCTTT. This encodes CASSLDRFTEAFF.

The chain uses TRBV20-1 and TRBJ1-1, with 8 bases aligning to TRBD1. The CDR3 length is 14 residues. The V gene's germline CDR1 is DFQATT and CDR2 SNEGSKA (reference sequence). For the CDR3, the DNA is TGCAGCACCACCCCCGGGACAGGAGGCACTGAAGCTTTCTTT. Translation: CSTTPGTGGTEAFF.